This T cell receptor beta chain appears in the sequencing data of a study of a mutant IDH1 vaccine in newly diagnosed glioma. Study overall: Once 4-6 weeks had passed after radiotherapy alone, vaccination started, or it started with temozolomide cycles. Most had both radiotherapy and temozolomide beforehand; others had only one.

Documented time point: week 47, end of study. Topical imiquimod accompanied each vaccine dose, which consisted of 300 ug of mutant IDH1 20-mer peptide. The donor cohort comprised cases of new WHO grade 3 or 4 IDH1-mutant, ATRX-lost astrocytoma. Remarks on this clone: The antigen remains unidentified.

The V end lost 2 bases, the J end lost 1 base, and 9 bases lay between the germline ends. The CDR3 sequence is 14 residues long. CDR1 and CDR2 from the germline V gene are SQVTM and ANQGSEA. Sequencing was performed with immunoSEQ multiplex PCR; in TCRdb, only in-frame clones are kept and a portion is missing. The data contain tens of thousands of clones, around 85% of them seen just once; the ten biggest clones take up around 4.5%. This sample comprised PBMCs, obtained from a glioma patient whose treatment included an IDH1 peptide vaccine. The origin of this receptor is a woman in her 30s with glioma. Some clones in this sample may be carry-over from other donors' samples. V is TRBV29-1 and J is TRBJ2-1; D is possibly TRBD1 (5 bases). CDR3: CSVESDRSYNEQFF. CDR3 nucleotide sequence: TGCAGCGTTGAATCCGACAGATCCTACAATGAGCAGTTCTTC.